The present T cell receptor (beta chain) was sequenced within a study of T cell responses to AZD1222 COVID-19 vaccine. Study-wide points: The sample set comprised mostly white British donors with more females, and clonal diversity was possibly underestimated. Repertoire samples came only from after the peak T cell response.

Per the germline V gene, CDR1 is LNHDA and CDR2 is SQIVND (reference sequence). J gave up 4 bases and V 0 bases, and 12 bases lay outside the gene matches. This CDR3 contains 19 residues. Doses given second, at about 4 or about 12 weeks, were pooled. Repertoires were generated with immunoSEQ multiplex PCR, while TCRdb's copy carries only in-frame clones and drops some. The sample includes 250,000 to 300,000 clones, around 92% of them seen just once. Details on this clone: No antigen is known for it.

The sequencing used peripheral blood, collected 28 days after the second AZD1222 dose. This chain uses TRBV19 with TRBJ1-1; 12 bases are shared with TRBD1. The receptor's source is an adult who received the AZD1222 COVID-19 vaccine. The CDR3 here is CASSIETRRDRGRLTEAFF. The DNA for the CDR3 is TGTGCCAGTAGTATAGAAACACGCCGGGACAGGGGGCGTCTCACTGAAGCTTTCTTT.